Only one count was recorded for the clone carrying this TCR beta chain. The data belong to a study of response to subunit inactivated influenza vaccine. TCRdb recomputed calls from the RT-PCR reads with MiXCR, one row per CDR3 protein. The data show just under 550,000 distinct CDR3 sequences, with approximately 22% seen just once and roughly 2.8% held by the top ten. The CDR3 length is 13 residues. V lost 2 bases and J lost 5, with 9 bases in between. Germline V gene sequence: CDR1 ENHRY, CDR2 SYGVKD. This sample also belongs to another study, concerning T cells expressing NK-cell markers. Per that paper: In generating TCR beta cDNA, 5'RACE template switching with UMIs was used.

The sequence derives from a man aged 50 or older who received an inactivated influenza vaccine. The chain links TRBV10-3 to TRBJ2-5; either TRBD1 or TRBD2 may supply D (5 bases each). The starting material was CD4+ T cells sorted from PBMCs, obtained 11 to 12 days after vaccination. The CDR3 protein is CAISERGVETQYF. In nucleotides, the CDR3 is TGTGCCATCAGTGAGAGGGGAGTCGAGACCCAGTACTTC.